The source of this TCR beta chain is a study of blood T cell repertoires in COVID-19. Only in-frame clones appear in the TCRdb table, and some are missing; sequencing was by immunoSEQ multiplex PCR. The sample lists roughly 240,000 clones; about 82% were seen once. CDR3 size: 15 residues. V lost 4 bases to trimming and J lost 1 base; unmatched junction nucleotides: 2. Per germline, CDR1 SGHNT and CDR2 YYREEE (reference sequence). This receptor was identified in a woman aged 45-59 years with acute COVID-19. The chain is built from TRBV5-4 and TRBJ2-1; 10 bases match TRBD1. The sequencing sample was made of PBMCs or T cells enriched from blood (not recorded which). The CDR3 reads CASSPDRGSYNEQFF. The CDR3 nucleotides are TGTGCCAGCAGCCCGGACAGGGGGTCCTACAATGAGCAGTTCTTC. Filled out from reference TRBV5-4 and TRBJ2-1, the complete variable domain reads ETGVTQSPTHLIKTRGQQVTLRCSSQSGHNTVSWYQQALGQGPQFIFQYYREEENGRGNFPPRFSGLQFPNYSSELNVNALELDDSALYLCASSPDRGSYNEQFFGPGTRLTVL.